The sequence of this TCR beta chain was determined in a study of cytomegalovirus exposure and HLA in healthy donors. A word on this clone: Its specificity is unknown.

Study conclusions and caveats: In a later analysis, the majority of CMV-associated beta chains seemingly showed HLA restriction.

The PCR employed 60 Vbeta primers together with 13 Jbeta primers. Generated by immunoSEQ multiplex PCR, the TCRdb table keeps only in-frame clones and is missing some. This table holds 100,000 to 150,000 clones. Input material: PBMCs. The receptor's source is a woman aged 40-49 years in good health and CMV-seropositive.

This CDR3 is CASSSRQGGEKLFF. CDR3 sequence (DNA): TGTGCCAGCAGCTCTCGACAGGGTGGTGAAAAACTGTTTTTT. The rearrangement links TRBV7-2 to TRBJ1-4, with TRBD1 matching over 7 bases. The germline gives CDR1 SGHTA, CDR2 FQGNSA. The CDR3 spans 14 residues. J lost 7 bases, V lost 4 bases, and 6 bases had no gene match.